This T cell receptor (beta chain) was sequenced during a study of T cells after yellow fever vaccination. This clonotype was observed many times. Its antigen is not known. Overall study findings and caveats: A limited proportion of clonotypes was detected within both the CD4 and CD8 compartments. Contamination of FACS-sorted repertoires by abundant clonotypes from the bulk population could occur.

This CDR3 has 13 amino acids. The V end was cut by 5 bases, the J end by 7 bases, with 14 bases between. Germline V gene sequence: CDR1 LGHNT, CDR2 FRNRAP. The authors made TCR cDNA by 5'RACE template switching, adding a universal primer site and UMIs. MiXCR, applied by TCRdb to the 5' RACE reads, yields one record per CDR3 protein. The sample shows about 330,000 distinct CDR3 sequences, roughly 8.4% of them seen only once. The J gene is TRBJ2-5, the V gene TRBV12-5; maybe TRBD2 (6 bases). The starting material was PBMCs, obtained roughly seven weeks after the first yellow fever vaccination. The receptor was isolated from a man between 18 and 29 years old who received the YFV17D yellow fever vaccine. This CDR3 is CASGMDGGVTQYF. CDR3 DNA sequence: TGTGCTAGTGGTATGGACGGCGGGGTGACCCAGTACTTC.